The 11 T cell receptor beta chains presented below share a single source sample, sequenced in a study of blood T cell repertoires in COVID-19. Libraries were prepared by immunoSEQ multiplex PCR; TCRdb keeps only in-frame clonotypes and omits some of them. Among 80,000 to 90,000 clones listed, 85% to 90% were seen once. The material sequenced was peripheral blood. The receptors shown here come from a woman in her 70s with acute or convalescent COVID-19.

J is TRBJ1-2 and V is TRBV11-2, with D perhaps TRBD1 (5 bases). The CDR3 has 14 amino acids. Trimming pared 1 base from V and 3 bases from J, leaving 9 bases between. Germline CDR1 reads SGHAT; CDR2 reads FQNNGV. The CDR3 loop is CASSLGPGHYGYTF. Here the CDR3 DNA reads TGTGCCAGCAGCTTAGGACCAGGGCACTATGGCTACACCTTC.

This chain joins TRBV4-3 and TRBJ2-2; 9 bases match TRBD1. V lost 4 bases to trimming and J lost 5 bases; unmatched junction nucleotides: 17. The CDR3 loop spans 19 amino acids. Germline lookup yields CDR1 LGHNA and CDR2 YSLEER. CDR3 nucleotides: TGCGCCAGCAGCCCAAGATACACTAGAGGACAGGGGCGAACCGGGGAGCTGTTTTTT. It is translated as CASSPRYTRGQGRTGELFF.

This clone was picked up one time. The chain carries TRBV7-2 and TRBJ1-3, with 9 bases identical to TRBD1. This CDR3 contains 15 residues. Germline CDR1 is SGHTA and CDR2 is FQGNSA. V lost 5 bases to trimming and J lost 3 bases; unmatched junction nucleotides: 5. The CDR3 DNA follows: TGTGCCAGCAGCGTCACAGGGGGCGTTGGAAACACCATATATTTT. It specifies CASSVTGGVGNTIYF. The full variable domain, with the rest looked up from reference TRBV7-2 and TRBJ1-3, is GAGVSQSPSNKVTEKGKDVELRCDPISGHTALYWYRQSLGQGLEFLIYFQGNSAPDKSGLPSDRFSAERTGGSVSTLTIQRTQQEDSAVYLCASSVTGGVGNTIYFGEGSWLTVV.

This chain connects TRBV2 to TRBJ2-4; D is unclear. V was trimmed by 7 bases and J by 5 bases, leaving 6 bases between them. The CDR3 covers 11 residues. The V gene's germline CDR1 is SNHLY and CDR2 FYNNEI. CDR3 loop: CASNGENIQYF. Written as DNA, the CDR3 is TGTGCCAGCAACGGTGAAAACATTCAGTACTTC.

The CDR3 here is CATRLAPYNEQFF. The DNA of the CDR3 is TGTGCCACCCGGCTAGCCCCCTACAATGAGCAGTTCTTC. The chain couples TRBV2 to TRBJ2-1; D is perhaps TRBD2 (5 bases). Between the trimmed V and J ends, which lost 10 bases and 2 bases, there was a span of 12 bases. The CDR3 has 13 residues. Germline V gene sequence: CDR1 SNHLY, CDR2 FYNNEI.

This chain links TRBV3-1 (or the pseudogene TRBV3-2) with TRBJ2-1; no clear D gene. CDR3 length: 15 amino acids. Germline values: CDR1 LGHDT, CDR2 YNNKEL (reference sequence). Trimming stripped 1 base from V and 6 bases from J, with 13 bases between. DNA for the CDR3: TGTGCCAGCAGCCAAGGCCCGAGCCCACGCAATGAGCAGTTCTTC. This encodes CASSQGPSPRNEQFF.

This clone has just one count. J is TRBJ1-5 and V is TRBV5-1; the D is unclear. From germline, CDR1 is SGHRS and CDR2 YFSETQ. Trimming took off 0 bases at V and 4 bases at J, with 8 bases between the two ends. The CDR3 length is 14 residues. As DNA, the CDR3 is TGCGCCAGCAGCTTGGACGCCGGGAATCAGCCCCAGCATTTT. It translates to CASSLDAGNQPQHF.

The chain combines TRBV7-2 with TRBJ2-5; 10 bases map to TRBD2. Unmatched junction bases numbered 9, after V lost 6 bases and J lost 5 bases. The CDR3 length is 15 residues. Germline loops: CDR1 SGHTA, CDR2 FQGNSA. The CDR3 nucleotides are TGTGCCAGCAGTATAACCGGGACTAGCGTGGAGACCCAGTACTTC. This codes for CASSITGTSVETQYF.

The V and J genes are TRBV6-5 and TRBJ1-5; perhaps TRBD1 as D (6 bases). CDR1 and CDR2 (germline): MNHEY, SVGAGI. CDR3 length: 15 residues. Between the trimmed V and J ends, which lost 6 bases and 2 bases, there was a span of 14 bases. CDR3 in amino acids: CASSPGGGGNQPQHF. The CDR3 region has the DNA TGTGCCAGCAGCCCCGGGGGGGGCGGCAATCAGCCCCAGCATTTT.

The chain recombines TRBV19 with TRBJ1-6, with a weak D call TRBD1 (6 bases). There are 15 residues in the CDR3. CDR1 is LNHDA, CDR2 SQIVND, per germline (reference sequence). V lost 3 bases to trimming and J lost 7 bases, with 13 bases between them. CDR3 DNA sequence: TGTGCCAGTAGTATCGTTACAGGGAAGAATTCACCCCTCCACTTT. It is translated as CASSIVTGKNSPLHF.

This chain links TRBV7-2 with TRBJ2-1; D ambiguous. V was cut by 1 base and J by 11 bases, with 18 bases left in between. The CDR3 is 15 residues long. Germline assignment: CDR1 SGHTA and CDR2 FQGNSA. The CDR3 sequence is CASSLVGQDYFKQFF. The CDR3 DNA is TGTGCCAGCAGCTTAGTAGGCCAGGATTATTTTAAGCAGTTCTTC.